These 14 T cell receptor beta chains came from one sample sequenced in a study of cytomegalovirus exposure and HLA in healthy donors. The PCR had 60 Vbeta and 13 Jbeta primers. The repertoire was sequenced with immunoSEQ multiplex PCR; TCRdb's copy has only in-frame clones and lacks some. The profile shows 170,000 or so clones, 75% to 85% of them singletons. Sample: PBMCs. The receptors were gathered from a boy between 10 and 17 years old in good health and CMV-seronegative.

The chain joins TRBV11-2 to TRBJ2-1; D not resolved. Germline values: CDR1 SGHAT, CDR2 FQNNGV. The CDR3 is made up of 12 amino acids. Trimming left V 0 bases short and J 8 bases short, with 5 bases between. The CDR3 is CASSLDRDEQFF. As DNA, the CDR3 is TGTGCCAGCAGCTTAGATCGGGATGAGCAGTTCTTC.

J is TRBJ2-3 and V is TRBV6-1, with D possibly TRBD2 on 6 matching bases. Trimming cost V 1 base and J 2 bases, with 10 bases left between them. The CDR3 contains 15 residues. CDR1 and CDR2 from the germline V gene are MNHNS and SASEGT. This CDR3 is CASSEVGGDTDTQYF. CDR3 coding DNA: TGTGCCAGCAGTGAAGTGGGCGGGGACACAGATACGCAGTATTTT.

This rearrangement joins TRBV29-1 to TRBJ1-1; 7 positions match TRBD1. The CDR3 runs 12 residues. V lost 4 bases and J lost 4; bases outside the gene matches: 3. Germline V gives CDR1 SQVTM, CDR2 ANQGSEA. The CDR3 DNA follows: TGCAGCGTTGGACAGGGCGTCACTGAAGCTTTCTTT. It yields the protein CSVGQGVTEAFF.

This clone occurred a few times. The rearrangement links TRBV4-1 to TRBJ1-2, with 7 bases aligning to TRBD1. V was clipped by 0 bases and J by 4 bases; unmatched bases: 2. Germline CDR1 reads MGHRA; CDR2 reads YSYEKL. The CDR3 sequence is 14 residues long. The CDR3 here is CASSQEGTAYGYTF. CDR3 in DNA: TGCGCCAGCAGCCAAGAGGGGACAGCCTATGGCTACACCTTC.

The V and J genes are TRBV11-2 and TRBJ1-1; D uncertain. Germline values: CDR1 SGHAT, CDR2 FQNNGV. This CDR3 is 14 amino acids long. Trimming took off 1 base at V and 1 base at J, with 7 bases between the two ends. CDR3 sequence: CASSLASGNTEAFF. CDR3 coding DNA: TGTGCCAGCAGCTTAGCTTCGGGGAACACTGAAGCTTTCTTT.

The chain is built from TRBV5-1 and TRBJ1-2; 11 bases fit TRBD1. In germline, CDR1 is SGHRS, CDR2 YFSETQ. The V and J ends lost 1 base and 0 bases, in that order; junction bases with no gene match: 2. The CDR3 extends over 16 amino acids. The CDR3 nucleotides read TGCGCCAGCAGCTTGTTGGGACAGGGGGCTAACTATGGCTACACCTTC. Translated: CASSLLGQGANYGYTF.

This clone has only a few counts. The rearrangement uses TRBV4-1 and TRBJ2-7; 9 bases align to TRBD1. Germline CDR1 is MGHRA and CDR2 is YSYEKL. This CDR3 spans 16 amino acids. Trimming cost V 0 bases and J 5 bases; bases outside gene matches: 8. The CDR3 DNA reads as TGCGCCAGCAGCCAAGACGCGGGGACAGGGAGCCACGAGCAGTACTTC. Its protein is CASSQDAGTGSHEQYF.

The V and J genes are TRBV5-4 and TRBJ2-1; D possibly corresponds to TRBD1 (5 bases). Trimming removed 1 base at V and 3 bases at J, with 8 bases between. This CDR3 region has 14 residues. The germline gives CDR1 SGHNT, CDR2 YYREEE (reference sequence). For the CDR3, the DNA is TGTGCCAGCAGCTTGTGGGGCCTCTACAATGAGCAGTTCTTC. Amino acids: CASSLWGLYNEQFF.

The gene calls are TRBV30 and TRBJ2-3; D is possibly TRBD2 (7 bases). Between the trimmed V and J ends, which lost 2 bases and 2 bases, there was a span of 23 bases. The CDR3 covers 18 residues. Germline-derived CDR1 and CDR2 are GTSNPN and SVGIG (reference sequence). In DNA form, the CDR3 reads TGTGCCTGGAGTCGAAAGGGGGGGACCACTCTGCTCACAGATACGCAGTATTTT. Translating gives CAWSRKGGTTLLTDTQYF.

The CDR3 loop is CASSLIRGLDEKLFF. CDR3 coding DNA: TGTGCCAGCAGCCTAATCAGGGGGCTGGATGAAAAACTGTTTTTT. The rearrangement links TRBV7-9 to TRBJ1-4; 8 bases fit TRBD1. This CDR3 contains 15 residues. Germline CDR1 is SEHNR and CDR2 is FQNEAQ (reference sequence). The V segment lost 5 bases and the J segment 6 bases; nucleotides outside the gene matches: 8.

The J gene is TRBJ2-5, the V gene TRBV5-1; a weak D match, TRBD2 (5 bases). Deletions cut 0 bases from V and 1 base from J, with 7 bases between. CDR1 is SGHRS, CDR2 YFSETQ, per germline. The CDR3 is 14 amino acids. The CDR3: CASSLGAGQETQYF. CDR3 bases: TGCGCCAGCAGCTTGGGGGCGGGCCAAGAGACCCAGTACTTC.

The chain employs TRBV13 and TRBJ1-1; no reliable D call. This CDR3 is built from 13 residues. V shed 5 bases and J shed 2 bases, with 9 bases lying between them. CDR1 and CDR2 from the germline V gene are PRHDT and FYEKMQ (reference sequence). The CDR3 region has the DNA TGTGCCAGCAGCCTCGGAGTAAACACTGAAGCTTTCTTT. The encoded protein is CASSLGVNTEAFF.

The chain joins TRBV6-6 to TRBJ1-4, with TRBD1 identical over 7 bases. In germline, CDR1 is MNHNY, CDR2 SVGAGI (reference sequence). This CDR3 spans 15 amino acids. Trimming at V came to 8 bases and at J to 0 bases, leaving 6 bases not matched to a gene. The CDR3 spells CASGGTDATNEKLFF. In nucleotides, the CDR3 is TGTGCCAGCGGGGGGACAGATGCAACTAATGAAAAACTGTTTTTT.

This chain uses TRBV27 with TRBJ2-7; D gene uncertain. V shed 2 bases and J shed 2 bases, with 10 bases lying between them. The germline gives CDR1 MNHEY, CDR2 SMNVEV (reference sequence). The CDR3 totals 14 residues. The chain's CDR3 is CASSLGQVAYEQYF. The CDR3 DNA reads TGTGCCAGCAGTTTAGGTCAGGTCGCCTACGAGCAGTACTTC.